This T cell receptor (beta chain) was captured by sequencing in a study of OX40 agonist ivuxolimab in advanced cancers. The assay was immunoSEQ multiplex PCR, and TCRdb's table has in-frame clones only and misses some. This table has 20,000 to 25,000 clones, roughly 91% appearing once. Trimming stripped 0 bases from V and 5 bases from J, with 4 bases between. Germline V gene sequence: CDR1 SGDLS, CDR2 YYNGEE. The CDR3 contains 12 residues. The V call is TRBV9, the J call TRBJ2-3; D gene uncertain. The TCR sequence derives from an adult with an advanced solid tumor such as melanoma, head and neck, liver or kidney cancer. The source material was CD4+ or CD8+ T cells sorted from blood, sampled in a trial of the OX40 agonist ivuxolimab. CDR3 in amino acids: CASSVGGDTQYF. CDR3 in DNA: TGTGCCAGCAGCGTAGGCGGAGATACGCAGTATTTT.